This T cell receptor (beta chain) is drawn from a study of glioma-infiltrating T cells after dendritic cell vaccination. Study outcomes and limitations: Complete blood and tumor specimen sets were limited to few patients.

All glioblastoma patients lacked an isocitrate dehydrogenase mutation. As regards this clone: Its target is not known.

Only in-frame clones appear in the TCRdb table, and some are missing; sequencing was by immunoSEQ multiplex PCR. In the table there are under 70,000 clones, 82% of which are singletons. The CDR3 consists of 15 residues. Germline trimming cut 5 bases from V and 3 bases from J; bases unmatched to any gene: 5. Germline assignment: CDR1 MDHEN and CDR2 SYDVKM. The rearrangement joins TRBV28 to TRBJ2-5, with TRBD2 identical over 11 bases. This receptor was identified in a human donor with glioblastoma. Specimen: blood, collected before dendritic cell vaccination. CDR3 residues: CASSPQLAGEETQYF. DNA of the CDR3: TGTGCCAGCAGTCCACAACTAGCGGGGGAAGAGACCCAGTACTTC.